This T cell receptor beta chain was obtained from a study of cytomegalovirus exposure and HLA in healthy donors. The PCR made use of 60 Vbeta and 13 Jbeta primers. In the authors' workflow: An analysis performed later counted about 80 million unique TCR beta chains (approximately 12 million of them shared). TCRdb's table, derived via immunoSEQ multiplex PCR, lists solely in-frame clones and lacks some. Clonal size and the V and J genes are those of that table, whereas D and trimming came from the DNA. The sample yields about 110,000 clones, around 73% seen once. General study findings and limits: In a later analysis, a missense DCLRE1C variant was linked to TCR beta V- and J-gene trimming.

Concerning this clone itself: The antigen is unknown.

The germline V gene encodes CDR1 LGHNA and CDR2 YNFKEQ. The V and J ends lost 1 base and 3 bases respectively, with 4 bases between them. The CDR3 is made up of 13 amino acids. This TCR derives from a man aged 40-55 years in good health and CMV-seronegative. This sequence joins TRBV4-2 and TRBJ1-3, with D unclear. Input material: PBMCs. The CDR3 loop is CASSQVSGNTIYF. CDR3 bases: TGTGCCAGCAGCCAAGTCAGTGGAAACACCATATATTTT.